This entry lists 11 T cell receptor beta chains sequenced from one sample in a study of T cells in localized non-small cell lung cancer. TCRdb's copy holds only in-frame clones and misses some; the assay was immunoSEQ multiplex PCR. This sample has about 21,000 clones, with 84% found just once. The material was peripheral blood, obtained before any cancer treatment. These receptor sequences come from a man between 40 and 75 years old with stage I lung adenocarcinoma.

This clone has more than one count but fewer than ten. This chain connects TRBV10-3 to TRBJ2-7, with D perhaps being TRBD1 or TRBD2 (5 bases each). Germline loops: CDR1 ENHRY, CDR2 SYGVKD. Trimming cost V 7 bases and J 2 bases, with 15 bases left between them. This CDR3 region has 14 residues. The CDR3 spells CAITGEGQTYEQYF. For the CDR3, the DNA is TGTGCCATCACTGGCGAGGGGCAGACCTACGAGCAGTACTTC.

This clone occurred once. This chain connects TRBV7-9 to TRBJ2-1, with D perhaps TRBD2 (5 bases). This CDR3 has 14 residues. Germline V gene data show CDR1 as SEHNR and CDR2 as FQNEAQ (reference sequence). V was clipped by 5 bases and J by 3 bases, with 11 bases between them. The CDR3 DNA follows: TGTGCCAGCAGCCCGAGCCGGGACTACAATGAGCAGTTCTTC. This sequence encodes CASSPSRDYNEQFF.

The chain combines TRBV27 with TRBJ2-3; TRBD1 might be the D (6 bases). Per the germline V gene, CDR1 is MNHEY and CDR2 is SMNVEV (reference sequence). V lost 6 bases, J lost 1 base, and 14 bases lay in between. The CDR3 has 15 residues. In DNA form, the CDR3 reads TGTGCCAGCAGCAACAGGGTCCCCGGCACAGATACGCAGTATTTT. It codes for CASSNRVPGTDTQYF.

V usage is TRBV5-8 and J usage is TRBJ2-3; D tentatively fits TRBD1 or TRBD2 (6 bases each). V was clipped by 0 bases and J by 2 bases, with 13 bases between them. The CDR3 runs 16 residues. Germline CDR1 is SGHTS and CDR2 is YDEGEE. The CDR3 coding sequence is TGTGCCAGCAGCTTGGGAACAGGGACTTTCACAGATACGCAGTATTTT. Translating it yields CASSLGTGTFTDTQYF.

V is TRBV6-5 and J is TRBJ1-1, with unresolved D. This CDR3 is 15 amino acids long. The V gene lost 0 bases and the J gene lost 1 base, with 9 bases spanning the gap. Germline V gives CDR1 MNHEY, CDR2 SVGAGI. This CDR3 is CASSYSTRQNTEAFF. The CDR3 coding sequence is TGTGCCAGCAGTTACTCGACGCGCCAGAACACTGAAGCTTTCTTT.

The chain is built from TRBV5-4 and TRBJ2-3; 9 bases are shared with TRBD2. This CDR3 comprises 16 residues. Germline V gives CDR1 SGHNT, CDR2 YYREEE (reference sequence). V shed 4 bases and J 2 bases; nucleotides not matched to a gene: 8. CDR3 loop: CASSLRTSVTTDTQYF. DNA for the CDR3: TGTGCCAGCAGCCTAAGGACTAGCGTAACCACAGATACGCAGTATTTT.

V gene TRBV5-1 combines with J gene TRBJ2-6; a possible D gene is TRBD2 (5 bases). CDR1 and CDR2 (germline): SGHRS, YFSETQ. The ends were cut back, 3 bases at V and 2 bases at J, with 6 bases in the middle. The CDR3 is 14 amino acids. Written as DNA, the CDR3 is TGCGCCAGCAGCTCCGGGGCTGGGGCCAACGTCCTGACTTTC. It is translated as CASSSGAGANVLTF.

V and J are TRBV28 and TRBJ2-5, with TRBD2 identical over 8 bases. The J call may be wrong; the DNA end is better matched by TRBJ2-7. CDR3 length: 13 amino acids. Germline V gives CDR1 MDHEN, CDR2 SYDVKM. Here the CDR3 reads CAGSSGRSYEQYF. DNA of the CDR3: TGTGCCGGGTCTAGCGGGCGGTCCTACGAGCAGTACTTC.

CDR3 residues: CASSSQGYGYTF. The CDR3 bases are TGTGCCAGCAGTTCTCAGGGGTATGGCTACACCTTC. The V gene is TRBV6-6, the J gene TRBJ1-2, with D perhaps matching TRBD1 (6 bases). The germline gives CDR1 MNHNY, CDR2 SVGAGI (reference sequence). CDR3 length: 12 amino acids. V lost 4 bases, J lost 5 bases, and 8 bases lay in between.

The CDR3 bases are TGTGCCAGCACTTTTTCCACGGGCAATCAGCCCCAGCATTTT. It is translated as CASTFSTGNQPQHF. The rearrangement joins TRBV2 to TRBJ1-5; D is unresolved. Deletions cut 7 bases from V and 2 bases from J, with 12 bases between. Germline CDR1 SNHLY, CDR2 FYNNEI. This CDR3 has 14 residues.

For the CDR3, the DNA is TGTGCCTGGAGTGTACGGGACGGCGCTGAAGCTTTCTTT. Encoded protein: CAWSVRDGAEAFF. V gene TRBV30 combines with J gene TRBJ1-1; possibly TRBD1 for D (5 bases). This CDR3 is 13 amino acids long. Germline CDR1 and CDR2: GTSNPN and SVGIG (reference sequence). Trimming left V 0 bases short and J 6 bases short, with 11 bases between. Looking up the rest from reference TRBV30 and TRBJ1-1 gives the full variable domain: SQTIHQWPATLVQPVGSPLSLECTVEGTSNPNLYWYRQAAGRGLQLLFYSVGIGQISSEVPQNLSASRPQDRQFILSSKKLLLSDSGFYLCAWSVRDGAEAFFGQGTRLTVV.